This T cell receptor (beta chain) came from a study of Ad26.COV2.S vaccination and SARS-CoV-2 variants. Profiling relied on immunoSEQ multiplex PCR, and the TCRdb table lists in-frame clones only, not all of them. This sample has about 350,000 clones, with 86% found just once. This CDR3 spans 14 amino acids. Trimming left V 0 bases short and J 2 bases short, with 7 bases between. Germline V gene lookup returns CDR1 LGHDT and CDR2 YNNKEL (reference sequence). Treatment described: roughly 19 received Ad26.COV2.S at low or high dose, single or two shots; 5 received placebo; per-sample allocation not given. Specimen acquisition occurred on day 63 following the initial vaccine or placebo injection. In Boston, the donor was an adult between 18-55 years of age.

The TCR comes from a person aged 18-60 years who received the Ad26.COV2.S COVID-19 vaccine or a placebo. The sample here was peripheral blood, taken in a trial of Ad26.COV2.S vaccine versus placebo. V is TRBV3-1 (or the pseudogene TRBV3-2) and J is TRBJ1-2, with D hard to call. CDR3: CASSQEGRNYGYTF. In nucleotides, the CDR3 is TGTGCCAGCAGCCAAGAAGGACGAAACTATGGCTACACCTTC.